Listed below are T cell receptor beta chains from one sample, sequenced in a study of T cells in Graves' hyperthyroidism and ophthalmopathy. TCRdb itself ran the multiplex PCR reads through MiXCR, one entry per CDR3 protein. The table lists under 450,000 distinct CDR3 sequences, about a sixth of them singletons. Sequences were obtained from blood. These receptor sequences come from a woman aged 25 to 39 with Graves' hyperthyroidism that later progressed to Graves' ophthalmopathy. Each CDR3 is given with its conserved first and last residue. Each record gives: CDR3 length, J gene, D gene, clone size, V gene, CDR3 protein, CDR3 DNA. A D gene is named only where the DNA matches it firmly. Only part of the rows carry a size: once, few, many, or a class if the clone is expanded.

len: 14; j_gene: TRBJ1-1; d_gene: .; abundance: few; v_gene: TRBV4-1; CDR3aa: CASSPTPGVTEAFF; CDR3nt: TGCGCCAGCAGCCCGACTCCAGGGGTGACTGAAGCTTTCTTT
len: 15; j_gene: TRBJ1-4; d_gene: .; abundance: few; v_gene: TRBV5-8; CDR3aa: CASSLGAGLKEKLFF; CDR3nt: TGTGCCAGCAGCTTGGGGGCAGGCCTTAAAGAAAAACTGTTTTTT
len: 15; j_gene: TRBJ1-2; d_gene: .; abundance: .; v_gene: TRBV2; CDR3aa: CASSPGTVANYGYTF; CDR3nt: TGTGCCAGCAGTCCCGGGACGGTCGCTAACTATGGCTACACCTTC
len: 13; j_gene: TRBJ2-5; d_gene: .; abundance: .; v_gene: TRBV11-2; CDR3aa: CASSLNSRETQYF; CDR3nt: TGTGCCAGCAGCTTAAATAGCAGGGAGACCCAGTACTTC
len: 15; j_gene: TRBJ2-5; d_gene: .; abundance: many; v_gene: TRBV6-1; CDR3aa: CASTRAIGSRETQYF; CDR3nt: TGTGCCAGCACCCGAGCCATCGGGAGTCGAGAGACCCAGTACTTC
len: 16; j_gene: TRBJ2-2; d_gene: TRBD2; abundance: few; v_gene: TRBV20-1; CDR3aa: CSARDRSGRGTGELFF; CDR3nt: TGCAGTGCTAGAGATCGGAGCGGGAGAGGCACCGGGGAGCTGTTTTTT
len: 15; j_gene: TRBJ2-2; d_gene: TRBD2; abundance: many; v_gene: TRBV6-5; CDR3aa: CASSWREGLTGELFF; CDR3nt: TGTGCCAGCAGTTGGCGGGAGGGCCTCACCGGGGAGCTGTTTTTT
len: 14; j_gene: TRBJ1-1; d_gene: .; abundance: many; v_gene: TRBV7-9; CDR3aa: CASNGGVMNTEAFF; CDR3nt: TGTGCCAGCAACGGGGGGGTGATGAACACTGAAGCTTTCTTT
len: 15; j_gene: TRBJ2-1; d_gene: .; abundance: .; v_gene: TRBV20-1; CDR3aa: CSARDFGRSCNEQFF; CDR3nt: TGCAGTGCTAGAGATTTTGGGAGATCCTGCAATGAGCAGTTCTTC
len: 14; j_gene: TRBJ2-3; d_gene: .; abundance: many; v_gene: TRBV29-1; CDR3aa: CSVEDHGGTDTQYF; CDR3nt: TGCAGCGTTGAAGATCACGGGGGCACAGATACGCAGTATTTT
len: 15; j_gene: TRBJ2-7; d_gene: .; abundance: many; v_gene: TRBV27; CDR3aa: CASSSFLESSYEQYF; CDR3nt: TGTGCCAGCAGCTCCTTTTTAGAGAGCTCCTACGAGCAGTACTTC
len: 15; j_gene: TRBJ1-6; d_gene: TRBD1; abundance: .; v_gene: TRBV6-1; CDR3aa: CASEGQGFGNSPLHF; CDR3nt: TGTGCCAGTGAAGGACAGGGGTTCGGAAATTCACCCCTCCACTTT
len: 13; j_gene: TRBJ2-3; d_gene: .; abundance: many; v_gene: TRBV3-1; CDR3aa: CASEAGNTDTQYF; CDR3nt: TGTGCCAGCGAGGCGGGAAACACAGATACGCAGTATTTT
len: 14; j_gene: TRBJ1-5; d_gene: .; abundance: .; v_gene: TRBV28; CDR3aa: CASSFSSRNQLQHF; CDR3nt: TGTGCCAGCAGTTTCTCCTCAAGAAATCAGCTCCAGCATTTT
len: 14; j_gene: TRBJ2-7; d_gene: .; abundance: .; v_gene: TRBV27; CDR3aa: CASKGNGARDEQYF; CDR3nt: TGTGCCAGCAAGGGGAATGGGGCGCGTGACGAGCAGTACTTC
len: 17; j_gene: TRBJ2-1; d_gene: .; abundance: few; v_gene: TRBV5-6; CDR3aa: CASSLVSEGPSYNEQFF; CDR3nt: TGTGCCAGCAGCTTGGTTAGCGAGGGACCCTCCTACAATGAGCAGTTCTTC
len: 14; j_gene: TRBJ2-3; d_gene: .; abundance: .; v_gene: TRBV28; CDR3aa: CASISSLGTDTQYF; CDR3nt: TGTGCCAGCATATCGAGTCTCGGCACAGATACGCAGTATTTT
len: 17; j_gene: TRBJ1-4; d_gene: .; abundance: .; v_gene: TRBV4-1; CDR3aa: CASSQMTVYSTNEKLFF; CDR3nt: TGCGCCAGCAGCCAAATGACAGTATACTCAACTAATGAAAAACTGTTTTTT
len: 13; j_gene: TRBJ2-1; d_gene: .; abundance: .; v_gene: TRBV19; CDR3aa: CASSMSGIDEQFF; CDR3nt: TGTGCCAGTAGTATGTCAGGGATCGATGAGCAGTTCTTC
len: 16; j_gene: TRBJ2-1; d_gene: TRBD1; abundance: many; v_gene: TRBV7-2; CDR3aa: CASSLEQGATYNEQFF; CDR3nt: TGTGCCAGCAGCTTAGAACAGGGGGCCACCTACAATGAGCAGTTCTTC
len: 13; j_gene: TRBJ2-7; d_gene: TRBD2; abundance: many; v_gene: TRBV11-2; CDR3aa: CASSALAGHEQYF; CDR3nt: TGTGCCAGCAGCGCCCTAGCGGGGCACGAGCAGTACTTC
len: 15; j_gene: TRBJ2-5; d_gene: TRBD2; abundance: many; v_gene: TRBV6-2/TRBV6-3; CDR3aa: CASNPGTIVQETQYF; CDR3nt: TGTGCCAGCAACCCCGGGACTATAGTTCAAGAGACCCAGTACTTC